The following is a TCR beta chain sequence with its context. This clone was seen only a few times. Its cognate antigen has yet to be identified. Base quality data are lacking; no much larger clone is found one base away. The entry originates in a study of T cell responses to AZD1222 COVID-19 vaccine (dated by TCRdb to the early 2020s). Concerning the study at large: AZD1222 recipients with second doses at about 4 weeks or about 12 weeks were pooled, because spike-specific TCR depth and breadth did not differ between schedules. A total of 233 trial participants underwent TCR sequencing, of whom about 210 had received two doses of AZD1222 and 26 had received two doses of the MenACWY control vaccine. Trial participants were enrolled by age into subgroups of 18-55, 56-69 and 70-plus years, and about 150, 27 and 61 TCR-sequenced participants, respectively, were included in these subgroups. Broader findings and caveats from the paper: The vaccine-associated CD4 TCRs covered the entire spike protein, and the dominant responses fell in regions 160-218 and 743-854. Reportedly, close to half of the unique spike-specific TCRs recognized epitopes lying outside the regions that are mutated in the B.1.351 and B.1.1.7 variants. Spike-specific TCR breadth and depth rose significantly after two AZD1222 doses compared with day 0 and with MenACWY recipients. Most participants were white British and females outnumbered males, and the authors suggested that clonal diversity may have been underestimated. Because no samples from the day 14 peak response were available, repertoires could be characterized only after the peak T cell response. The 56-69-year group was small, and its depth increase did not reach significance, likely because of low power. Conclusions about previously exposed vaccinees are limited, since just a handful of AZD1222 recipients were seropositive for SARS-CoV-2 at baseline.

The CDR3 regions of human TCRbeta chains were analyzed by immunosequencing. The published analysis was carried out like this. TCRs in the repertoires were compared against a reference library of SARS-CoV-2-specific TCRs that had been generated with the MIRA antigen-specificity platform. Breadth was defined as the fraction of unique TCRs that were SARS-CoV-2-associated. Depth was defined as the fraction of total T cells that were SARS-CoV-2-associated. Using the MIRA data, every spike-specific TCR was mapped to the spike region that the TCR reacted to and assigned to either a CD4 or a CD8 class. Log10-transformed breadth and depth values were compared by one-way ANOVA with Sidak's multiple comparisons tests. The table was pulled from immuneACCESS by TCRdb, which kept in-frame rearrangements only. Such tables lose some clones; where checked, under half of the loss comes from unresolved V genes, and the rest has no known cause. V and J calls and clone size follow that table, whereas D and trimming were derived from the DNA. This sample has over 150,000 clones in its table, and about 87% of those were observed once. Of the sample, around 3% is held by the ten largest clones.

In the paper's terms, the time point label means: baseline before first vaccination. Vaccinee samples were obtained from the UK trials COV001 and COV002, which included a single-blind randomized controlled phase 2/3 trial of AZD1222 (ChAdOx1 nCoV-19) in healthy adults. For TCRbeta chain sequencing, PBMC samples from trial participants were taken at day 0 and at day 28 after the second dose. This specimen was peripheral blood, taken on day 0 of AZD1222 vaccination. The sequence was collected from an adult in good health.

The bases read TGTGCCATCAGACGGACAGGAAATCAGCCCCAGCATTTT. Its translation is CAIRRTGNQPQHF. In this chain, TRBV10-3 is recombined with TRBJ1-5; 7 of the junction bases match TRBD1. V is pruned by 6 bases and J by 4 bases, leaving 3 bases of the junction without a gene match. CDR1 and CDR2, per the germline V gene, are ENHRY and SYGVKD. The CDR3 contains 13 residues, cysteine and phenylalanine counted. CDR3 DNA only is kept here, 39 bases in frame from base 1.